These 20 T cell receptor beta chains originate from one sample sequenced in a study of blood T cell repertoires in COVID-19 (dated by TCRdb to about 2020). Library creation used the immunoSEQ multiplex PCR assay. The table was pulled from immuneACCESS by TCRdb, which kept in-frame rearrangements only. Such tables lose some clones; where checked, under half of the loss comes from unresolved V genes, and the rest has no known cause. This sample holds about 69,000 clones; 79% were observed only once. The ten largest clones represent 15% to 20% of the sample. Source material: peripheral blood. The receptors were gathered from a man between 60 and 75 years old with acute or convalescent COVID-19.

The chain uses TRBV5-8 and TRBJ2-7; 8 bases agree with TRBD2. The CDR3 length is 16 residues. Germline CDR1 reads SGHTS; CDR2 reads YDEGEE. V trimming: 3 bases; J trimming: 2 bases; junction bases outside the gene matches: 10. CDR3 in amino acids: CASSSPTGGGTYEQYF. DNA for the CDR3: TGTGCCAGCAGCTCACCTACCGGGGGGGGCACCTACGAGCAGTACTTC.

CDR3 loop: CASSIPRGRTGELFF. CDR3 sequence (DNA): TGTGCCAGTAGTATCCCCAGGGGAAGGACCGGGGAGCTGTTTTTT. This rearrangement joins TRBV19 to TRBJ2-2, with a possible D match to TRBD1 (6 bases). CDR3 length: 15 amino acids. Per the germline V gene, CDR1 is LNHDA and CDR2 is SQIVND (reference sequence). V was cut by 3 bases and J by 5 bases, with 13 bases left in between.

The gene calls are TRBV30 and TRBJ1-5; 7 bases are shared with TRBD1. This CDR3 contains 15 residues. The V gene end was trimmed by 4 bases and the J gene end by 2 bases; junction bases not matched to a gene: 8. The germline V gene has CDR1 GTSNPN and CDR2 SVGIG (reference sequence). The CDR3 bases are TGTGCCTGGAACGCACAGGGGCTTGGCAATCAGCCCCAGCATTTT. It encodes CAWNAQGLGNQPQHF.

The rearrangement uses TRBV6-2 or TRBV6-3 and TRBJ1-5; no clear D gene. The V and J ends lost 4 bases and 6 bases respectively, with 10 bases between them. Germline V lookup: CDR1 MNHEY, CDR2 SVGEGT. This CDR3 spans 13 amino acids. CDR3 amino acids: CASSSPGPQPQHF. In DNA, the CDR3 is TGTGCCAGCAGTTCCCCTGGGCCTCAGCCCCAGCATTTT.

CDR3 amino acids: CASSLSGGRQETQYF. The CDR3 DNA sequence: TGTGCCAGCAGTTTGAGCGGGGGCCGACAAGAGACCCAGTACTTC. V is TRBV6-4 and J is TRBJ2-5; the match to TRBD2 covers 8 bases. With V trimmed by 5 bases and J by 2 bases, 7 bases remained unmatched. Germline V gives CDR1 MRHNA, CDR2 SNTAGT. CDR3 size: 15 residues.

In DNA form, the CDR3 reads TGCGCCAGCAGCTTGGAGCCAGGGGTATACAATGAGCAGTTCTTC. The encoded protein is CASSLEPGVYNEQFF. V usage is TRBV5-1 and J usage is TRBJ2-1; D may be TRBD1 (6 bases). The V gene's germline CDR1 is SGHRS and CDR2 YFSETQ. The CDR3 covers 15 residues. Trimming left V 0 bases short and J 4 bases short, with 11 bases between.

The CDR3: CAWSRTGDSQPQHF. CDR3 coding DNA: TGTGCCTGGAGTCGTACAGGGGATAGTCAGCCCCAGCATTTT. This chain joins TRBV30 and TRBJ1-5, with 7 bases aligning to TRBD1. This CDR3 has 14 amino acids. With 2 bases clipped from V and 6 bases from J, the junction kept 7 bases outside the gene matches. The germline CDR1 and CDR2 sequences are GTSNPN and SVGIG (reference sequence). Combining the CDR3 with reference TRBV30 and TRBJ1-5 gives the whole variable domain SQTIHQWPATLVQPVGSPLSLECTVEGTSNPNLYWYRQAAGRGLQLLFYSVGIGQISSEVPQNLSASRPQDRQFILSSKKLLLSDSGFYLCAWSRTGDSQPQHFGDGTRLSIL.

The rearrangement joins TRBV12-5 to TRBJ2-5, with TRBD1 matching 9 bases. Germline V lookup: CDR1 LGHNT, CDR2 FRNRAP. CDR3 size: 15 residues. The junction had 9 bases not matched to a gene; V was cut back by 5 bases and J by 5 bases. CDR3 amino acids: CASGLWGQGSETQYF. DNA of the CDR3: TGTGCTAGTGGTCTCTGGGGACAGGGAAGCGAGACCCAGTACTTC.

The rearrangement joins TRBV5-4 to TRBJ2-1; D perhaps matches TRBD2 (6 bases). Per germline, CDR1 SGHNT and CDR2 YYREEE (reference sequence). This CDR3 contains 16 residues. The ends were cut back, 0 bases at V and 6 bases at J, with 16 bases in the middle. The CDR3 region is CASSLGRGRDSNEQFF. CDR3 in DNA: TGTGCCAGCAGCTTGGGCCGTGGCCGGGACTCCAATGAGCAGTTCTTC.

CDR3 region: CASSITGGGTDTQYF. The CDR3 nucleotides read TGTGCCAGCAGTATCACAGGGGGCGGCACAGATACGCAGTATTTT. The V and J genes are TRBV6-4 and TRBJ2-3, with 9 bases identical to TRBD1. The CDR3 spans 15 residues. V trimming: 5 bases; J trimming: 1 base; junction bases outside the gene matches: 4. Germline V gene data show CDR1 as MRHNA and CDR2 as SNTAGT.

CDR3 sequence reads: CASSLQGKETQYF. CDR3 DNA: TGCGCCAGCAGTCTACAGGGGAAAGAGACCCAGTACTTC. This chain uses TRBV5-1 with TRBJ2-5; 7 nucleotides align to TRBD1. Losses at the gene ends were 5 bases for V and 3 bases for J; bases not matched to a gene: 4. The CDR3 contains 13 residues. Germline CDR1 SGHRS, CDR2 YFSETQ.

The rearrangement links TRBV3-1 (or the pseudogene TRBV3-2) to TRBJ1-2; D gene ambiguous. Trimming left V 0 bases short and J 2 bases short, with 7 bases between. Per germline, CDR1 LGHDT and CDR2 YNNKEL (reference sequence). The CDR3 spans 14 residues. CDR3 amino acids: CASSQERANYGYTF. The CDR3 DNA reads as TGTGCCAGCAGCCAAGAGAGAGCGAACTATGGCTACACCTTC.

The chain joins TRBV11-2 to TRBJ1-2, with 7 bases lining up with TRBD1. The CDR3 totals 14 residues. CDR1 is SGHAT, CDR2 FQNNGV, per germline. With 3 bases clipped from V and 3 bases from J, the junction kept 4 bases outside the gene matches. For the CDR3, the DNA is TGTGCCAGCAGCTTCCGACAGGGAGACTATGGCTACACCTTC. It specifies CASSFRQGDYGYTF.

This chain connects TRBV6-5 to TRBJ2-1; 8 positions match TRBD1. CDR3 size: 13 residues. Germline V CDR1 and CDR2: MNHEY, SVGAGI. Trimming took 6 bases from V and 5 from J; bases not matched to a gene: 3. For the CDR3, the DNA is TGTGCCAGCAGGTCGGACAGGGACAATGAGCAGTTCTTC. This translates into CASRSDRDNEQFF.

The sample holds a few counts of this clone. The chain carries TRBV4-3 and TRBJ1-2; D call uncertain. This CDR3 has 15 amino acids. Germline CDR1 and CDR2: LGHNA and YSLEER. Deletions cut 1 base from V and 4 bases from J, with 13 bases between. The chain's CDR3 is CASSQGAGLGYGYTF. CDR3 DNA: TGCGCCAGCAGCCAAGGGGCGGGGTTGGGCTATGGCTACACCTTC.

In this sample, this clone turned up a few times. This rearrangement joins TRBV5-8 to TRBJ1-1, with no clear D. The CDR3 extends over 13 amino acids. Trimming removed 1 base at V and 1 base at J, with 5 bases between. Germline V gives CDR1 SGHTS, CDR2 YDEGEE. CDR3 bases: TGTGCCAGCAGCTTGAGAGAGAACACTGAAGCTTTCTTT. Its protein is CASSLRENTEAFF.

V is TRBV29-1 and J is TRBJ1-2, with 8 bases aligning to TRBD1. With V trimmed by 4 bases and J by 3 bases, 4 bases remained unmatched. The CDR3 is made up of 13 amino acids. Germline-derived CDR1 and CDR2 are SQVTM and ANQGSEA. CDR3 in amino acids: CSVGTGFDYGYTF. In nucleotides, the CDR3 is TGCAGCGTTGGGACAGGGTTTGACTATGGCTACACCTTC. Supplemented by reference TRBV29-1 and TRBJ1-2, the full variable domain reads SAVISQKPSRDICQRGTSLTIQCQVDSQVTMMFWYRQQPGQSLTLIATANQGSEATYESGFVIDKFPISRPNLTFSTLTVSNMSPEDSSIYLCSVGTGFDYGYTFGSGTRLTVV.

The V gene is TRBV5-6, the J gene TRBJ1-2; D unresolved. V was pared by 4 bases and J by 6 bases, with 19 bases between. The CDR3 has 15 residues. Germline CDR1 and CDR2: SGHDT and YYEEEE. The CDR3 loop reads CASSAITGVINGYTF. The CDR3 DNA follows: TGTGCCAGCAGCGCTATTACCGGGGTTATTAATGGCTACACCTTC.

The chain combines TRBV5-1 with TRBJ1-2; 8 bases fit TRBD1. Trimming took 4 bases from V and 4 from J; bases not matched to a gene: 6. The germline gives CDR1 SGHRS, CDR2 YFSETQ. This CDR3 spans 14 amino acids. The DNA of the CDR3 is TGCGCCAGCAGCCACCCCGACAGGGGCTATGGCTACACCTTC. Its translation: CASSHPDRGYGYTF.

This chain links TRBV29-1 with TRBJ1-1, with D perhaps matching TRBD1 (6 bases). The ends were cut back, 6 bases at V and 3 bases at J, with 17 bases in the middle. This CDR3 comprises 14 residues. Per germline, CDR1 SQVTM and CDR2 ANQGSEA. The CDR3 DNA reads as TGCAGCGTGAGAGGACAGAGGGAGTACACTGAAGCTTTCTTT. It translates to CSVRGQREYTEAFF.